This entry concerns a single T cell receptor (beta chain). Its antigen is still unknown. The data were obtained in a study of PD-L1 blockade in urothelial cancer. Study details: Patients, treated from about 2014 onward, received atezolizumab 1,200 mg intravenously every 3 weeks. Blood drawn 3 weeks (second dose) and 6 weeks after treatment start was analyzed.

Locally advanced or metastatic urothelial carcinoma affected the patients. Study conclusions and caveats: Durable-benefit cases showed more tumor-associated blood clone expansion at 3 weeks.

V lost 9 bases and J lost 7; bases outside the gene matches: 15. This CDR3 contains 15 residues. Looked up from germline, CDR1 is LNHDA and CDR2 is SQIVND (reference sequence). This table comes from immunoSEQ multiplex PCR, and its TCRdb copy is limited to in-frame clones, with some not included. This sample yields about 74,000 clones, of which 84% are seen a single time; around 4.7% belongs to the top ten. This TCR was sampled from a man aged 65 to 85 with urothelial cancer. The source material was PBMCs, sampled around atezolizumab (anti-PD-L1) treatment. This chain uses TRBV19 with TRBJ1-1; 9 nucleotides match TRBD1. The CDR3 DNA reads as TGTGCCAGCAAGGAACCAGGGACAGGGAAGAATGAAGCTTTCTTT. Protein product: CASKEPGTGKNEAFF.